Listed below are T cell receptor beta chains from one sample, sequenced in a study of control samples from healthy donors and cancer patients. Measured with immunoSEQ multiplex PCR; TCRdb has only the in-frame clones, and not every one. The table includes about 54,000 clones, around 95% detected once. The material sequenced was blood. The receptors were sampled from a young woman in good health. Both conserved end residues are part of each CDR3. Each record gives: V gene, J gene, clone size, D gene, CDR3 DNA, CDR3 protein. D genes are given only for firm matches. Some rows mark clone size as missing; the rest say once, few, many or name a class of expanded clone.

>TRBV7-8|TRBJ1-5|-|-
TGTGCCAGCAGCGTAACAGGGAGGTACGAGCCCCAGCATTTT
CASSVTGRYEPQHF
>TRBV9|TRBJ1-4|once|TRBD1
TGTGCCAGCAGCGAATACGGGACAGATAATGAAAAACTGTTTTTT
CASSEYGTDNEKLFF
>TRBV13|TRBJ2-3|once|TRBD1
TGTGCCAGCAGCTACGGACAGGGGGTGAGCACAGATACGCAGTATTTT
CASSYGQGVSTDTQYF
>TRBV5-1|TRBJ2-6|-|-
TGCGCCAGCAGCTCCGGGGCTGGGGGGGCCAACGTCCTGACTTTC
CASSSGAGGANVLTF
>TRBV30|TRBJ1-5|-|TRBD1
TGTGCCTCGTCCCGGACAGGCAAGAGCAATCAGCCCCAGCATTTT
CASSRTGKSNQPQHF
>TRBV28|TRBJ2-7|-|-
TGTGCCAGCAGCCCTCTCCGGGGGCCCGAGCAGTACTTC
CASSPLRGPEQYF
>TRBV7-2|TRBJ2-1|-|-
TGTGCCAGCAGGGGGGGCAATGAGCAGTTCTTC
CASRGGNEQFF
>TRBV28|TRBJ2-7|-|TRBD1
TGTGCCAGCAGTTTATATGGACAGGGAGCCTACGAGCAGTACTTC
CASSLYGQGAYEQYF
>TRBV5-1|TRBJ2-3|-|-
TGCGCCAGCAGCTTGGATCACGGAGATACGCAGTATTTT
CASSLDHGDTQYF
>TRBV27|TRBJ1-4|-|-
TGTGCCAGCAGTCCGGATCCGGGTGGCGAAAAACTGTTTTTT
CASSPDPGGEKLFF
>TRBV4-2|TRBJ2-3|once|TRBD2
TGTGCCAGCAGCCAAGTAACTGGCGGGAGAGAATCAGATACGCAGTATTTT
CASSQVTGGRESDTQYF
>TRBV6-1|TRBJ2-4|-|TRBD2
TGTGCCAGCAGTGAAGATGGCGGGAGGACGCTATCAGCCAAAAACATTCAGTACTTC
CASSEDGGRTLSAKNIQYF
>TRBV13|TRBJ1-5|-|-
TGTGCCAGCAGCTTAGGACAGGGAGGCAATCAGCCCCAGCATTTT
CASSLGQGGNQPQHF
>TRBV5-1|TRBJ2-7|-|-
TGCGCCAGCAGCCCGACTGCGACCTACGAGCAGTACTTC
CASSPTATYEQYF
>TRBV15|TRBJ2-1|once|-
TGTGCCACCAGCAGAGGCTGGGGGCAAGGAAGCTCCTACAATGAGCAGTTCTTC
CATSRGWGQGSSYNEQFF
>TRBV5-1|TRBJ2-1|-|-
TGCGCCAGCAGCGATTTCGGGACACAGCAGTTCTTC
CASSDFGTQQFF
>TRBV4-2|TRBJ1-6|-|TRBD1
TGTGCCAGCAGCCAAGAAATAGGGACAGGGAATAATTCACCCCTCCACTTT
CASSQEIGTGNNSPLHF
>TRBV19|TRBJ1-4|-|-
TGTGCCAGTAGTATGAGTGAAAAACTGTTTTTT
CASSMSEKLFF
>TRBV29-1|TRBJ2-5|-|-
TGCAGCGTTTGGGGGGCGGGGGAGACCCAGTACTTC
CSVWGAGETQYF
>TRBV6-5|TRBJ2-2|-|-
TGTGCCAGCAGTTACGAGAGGGGTGTCGGGGAGCTGTTTTTT
CASSYERGVGELFF
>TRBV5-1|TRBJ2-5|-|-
TGCGCCAGCAGCGGGGGGAAGGCGCGACAAGAGACCCAGTACTTC
CASSGGKARQETQYF
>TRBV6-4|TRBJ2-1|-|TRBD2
TGTGCCAGCAGTGAGGGACTAGCGGGAGACAATGAGCAGTTCTTC
CASSEGLAGDNEQFF
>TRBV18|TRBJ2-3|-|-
TGTGCCAGCTCACCACCAACAGGGCGCACAGATACGCAGTATTTT
CASSPPTGRTDTQYF
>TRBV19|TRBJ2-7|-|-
TGTGCCAGTAGTATACCCGGGAAGACCGAGCAGTACTTC
CASSIPGKTEQYF
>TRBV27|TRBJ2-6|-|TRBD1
TGTGCCAGCAGTTTCTGGGACAGGGGACCTGGGGCCAACGTCCTGACTTTC
CASSFWDRGPGANVLTF
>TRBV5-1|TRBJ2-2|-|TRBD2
TGCGCCAGCAGGGGACTAGCGGGAGCGGCTGGGGAGCTGTTTTTT
CASRGLAGAAGELFF
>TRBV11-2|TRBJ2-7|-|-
TGTGCCAGCAGCCCTGGGGGCGGCTCCTACGAGCAGTACTTC
CASSPGGGSYEQYF
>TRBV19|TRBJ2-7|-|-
TGTGCCAGTACCAATAGGAACGGGGGCGAGCAGTACTTC
CASTNRNGGEQYF
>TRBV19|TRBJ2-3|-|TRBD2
TGTGCCAGTAGTCTCCTAGCGGCTGGCACAGATACGCAGTATTTT
CASSLLAAGTDTQYF
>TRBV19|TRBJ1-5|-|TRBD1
TGTGCCAGTAGCTTCCACCCCAGGGACAGGAATCAGCCCCAGCATTTT
CASSFHPRDRNQPQHF
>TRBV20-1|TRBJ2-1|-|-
TGCAGTGCTAAGGTGGTTTATGAGCAGTTCTTC
CSAKVVYEQFF
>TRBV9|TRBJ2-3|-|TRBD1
TGTGCCAGCAGTCCCGGGACAGGGAGCACAGATACGCAGTATTTT
CASSPGTGSTDTQYF
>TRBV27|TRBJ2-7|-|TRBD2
TGTGCCAGCAGTTTAGCGGGAGGAGGGGACTACGAGCAGTACTTC
CASSLAGGGDYEQYF
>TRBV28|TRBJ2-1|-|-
TGTGCCAGCCATCACGGTCTTGGGTATGAGCAGTTCTTC
CASHHGLGYEQFF
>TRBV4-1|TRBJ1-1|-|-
TGCGCCAGCAGCCAAGTGAACACTGAAGCTTTCTTT
CASSQVNTEAFF
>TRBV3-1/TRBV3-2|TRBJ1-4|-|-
TGTGCCAGCAGCCCTCGTCGAGTTGAAAATGAAAAACTGTTTTTT
CASSPRRVENEKLFF
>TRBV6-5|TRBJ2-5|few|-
TGTGCCAGCAGGCTTAGTCTCTTAGAGACCCAGTACTTC
CASRLSLLETQYF
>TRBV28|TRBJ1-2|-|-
TGTGCCAGCAGATACCCGCCCCGGGGGGATAGCTATGGCTACACCTTC
CASRYPPRGDSYGYTF
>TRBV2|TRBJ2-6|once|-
TGTGCCAGCAACCCATCCGGGGCCAACGTCCTGACTTTC
CASNPSGANVLTF
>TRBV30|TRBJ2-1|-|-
TGTGCCTGGAGAGCCGACGTCTATGGCTACAATGAGCAGTTCTTC
CAWRADVYGYNEQFF
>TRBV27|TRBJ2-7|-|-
TGTGCCAGCAGTACGTTGGGGCGCGAGCAGTACTTC
CASSTLGREQYF
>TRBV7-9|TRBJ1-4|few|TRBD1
TGTGCCAGCAGTAATAATGGACAGGGCGGGAATGAAAAACTGTTTTTT
CASSNNGQGGNEKLFF
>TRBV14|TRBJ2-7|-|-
TGTGCCAGCAGCCGAATGTTAAGCTCCTACGAGCAGTACTTC
CASSRMLSSYEQYF
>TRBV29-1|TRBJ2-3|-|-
TGCAGCGTTCCCGGGACCACGCGGGATACGCAGTATTTT
CSVPGTTRDTQYF
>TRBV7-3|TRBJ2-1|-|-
TGTGCCAGCAGCCGCGGGACTCTTGATGAGCAGTTCTTC
CASSRGTLDEQFF
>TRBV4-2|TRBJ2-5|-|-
TGTGCCAGCAGCCAAGAGGGCCGGGGGGAGACCCAGTACTTC
CASSQEGRGETQYF
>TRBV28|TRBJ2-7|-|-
TGTGCCAGCAGTTTAGGGGGGGCGGGACCTTGGAAGGAGCAGTACTTC
CASSLGGAGPWKEQYF
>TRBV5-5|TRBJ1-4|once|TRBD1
TGTGCCAGCAAGCCCCGGGACAGGGGTGATGAAAAACTGTTTTTT
CASKPRDRGDEKLFF
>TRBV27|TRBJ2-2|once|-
TGTGCCAGCAGTTCACGTCCGGGCTGGAGGAACACCGGGGAGCTGTTTTTT
CASSSRPGWRNTGELFF
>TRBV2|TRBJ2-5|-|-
TGTGCCAGCTTCCTGCTAGGGGAGGCTTCGGAGACCCAGTACTTC
CASFLLGEASETQYF
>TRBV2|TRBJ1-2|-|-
TGTGCCAGCGGACGGGGGCGCGGGTACTATGGCTACACCTTC
CASGRGRGYYGYTF
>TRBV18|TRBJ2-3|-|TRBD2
TGTGCCAGCTCAGGACCCACCATAGGCCAGACTAGCGGATCCACAGATACGCAGTATTTT
CASSGPTIGQTSGSTDTQYF
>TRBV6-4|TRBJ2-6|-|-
TGTGCCAGCAGTGACTCCCCCGTGGGCCCCTCTGGGGCCAACGTCCTGACTTTC
CASSDSPVGPSGANVLTF